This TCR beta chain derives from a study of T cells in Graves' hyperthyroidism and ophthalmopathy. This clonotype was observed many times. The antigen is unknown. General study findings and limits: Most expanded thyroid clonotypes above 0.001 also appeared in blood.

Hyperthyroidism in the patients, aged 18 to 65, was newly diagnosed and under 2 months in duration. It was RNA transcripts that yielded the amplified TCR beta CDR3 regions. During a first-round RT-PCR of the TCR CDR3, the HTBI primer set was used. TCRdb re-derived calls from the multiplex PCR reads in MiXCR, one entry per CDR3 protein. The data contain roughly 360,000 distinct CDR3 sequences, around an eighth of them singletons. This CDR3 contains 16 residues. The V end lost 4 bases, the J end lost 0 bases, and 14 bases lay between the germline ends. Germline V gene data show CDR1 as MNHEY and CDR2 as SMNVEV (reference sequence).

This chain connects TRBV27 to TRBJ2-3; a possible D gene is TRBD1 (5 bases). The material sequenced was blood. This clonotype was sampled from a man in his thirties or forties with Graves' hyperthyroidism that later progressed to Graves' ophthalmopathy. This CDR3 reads CASSYSTAISTDTQYF. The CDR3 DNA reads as TGTGCCAGCAGTTACTCGACAGCTATTAGCACAGATACGCAGTATTTT.